This TCR beta chain appears in the sequencing data of a study of T-cell memory formation after mild COVID-19. Broader study findings: A balance of CD4 and CD8 characterized clones contracting day 15 to 85, whereas later expanders leaned CD4+. Largely, contracting CD4+ clones fell within CM and EM, and contracting CD8+ clones within EMRA. Cross-reactive memory seemingly joined, as some responding clones were found in pre-infection memory.

In the case of this clonotype: Its antigen is unknown.

Sample barcodes and UMIs were carried by the TCR alpha and TCR beta cDNA libraries that 5'RACE generated with constant-segment primers. TCRdb fed the 5' RACE reads into MiXCR, producing one record per CDR3 protein. The data hold some 600,000 distinct CDR3 sequences, with roughly 17% observed a single time. The source of this sequence is an adult woman who had mild COVID-19 (a few samples of this study predate the infection). Cell type and time point are not known. The sample was PBMCs or a T cell subset sorted from them (not recorded which).

Here the CDR3 reads CSARVWQPDGYTF. The CDR3 DNA follows: TGCAGTGCTAGAGTTTGGCAGCCGGATGGCTACACCTTC. The J gene is TRBJ1-2, the V gene TRBV20-1; no firm D call. This CDR3 is 13 amino acids long. CDR1 and CDR2 (germline): DFQATT, SNEGSKA (reference sequence). The germline V and J ends were trimmed by 1 base and 6 bases, with 12 bases remaining between them.